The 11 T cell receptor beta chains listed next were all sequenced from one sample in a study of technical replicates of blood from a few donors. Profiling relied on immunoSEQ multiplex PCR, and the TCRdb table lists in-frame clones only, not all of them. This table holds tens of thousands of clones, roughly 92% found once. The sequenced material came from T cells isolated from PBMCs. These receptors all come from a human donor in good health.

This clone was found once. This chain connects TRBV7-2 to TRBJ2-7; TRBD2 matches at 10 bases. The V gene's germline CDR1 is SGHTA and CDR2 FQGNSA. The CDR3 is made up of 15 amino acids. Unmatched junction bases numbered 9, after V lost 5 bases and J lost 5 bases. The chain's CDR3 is CASSLRAGGSDEQYF. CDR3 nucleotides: TGTGCCAGCAGCCTTAGAGCGGGAGGGAGCGACGAGCAGTACTTC. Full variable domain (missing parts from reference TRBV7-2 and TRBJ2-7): GAGVSQSPSNKVTEKGKDVELRCDPISGHTALYWYRQSLGQGLEFLIYFQGNSAPDKSGLPSDRFSAERTGGSVSTLTIQRTQQEDSAVYLCASSLRAGGSDEQYFGPGTRLTVT.

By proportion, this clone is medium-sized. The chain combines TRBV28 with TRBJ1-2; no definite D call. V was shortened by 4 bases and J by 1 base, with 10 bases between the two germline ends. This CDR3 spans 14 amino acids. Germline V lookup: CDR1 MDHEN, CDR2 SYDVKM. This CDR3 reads CASSYPEGNYGYTF. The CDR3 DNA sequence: TGTGCCAGCAGTTACCCAGAGGGTAACTATGGCTACACCTTC.

The CDR3 bases are TGCAGCGTCGGCGGTGGTCCTTCCTCCTACGAGCAGTACTTC. This encodes CSVGGGPSSYEQYF. The rearrangement links TRBV29-1 to TRBJ2-7; no firm D call. CDR1 is SQVTM and CDR2 is ANQGSEA in the germline V gene. The CDR3 covers 14 residues. The ends were cut back, 6 bases at V and 0 bases at J, with 15 bases in the middle.

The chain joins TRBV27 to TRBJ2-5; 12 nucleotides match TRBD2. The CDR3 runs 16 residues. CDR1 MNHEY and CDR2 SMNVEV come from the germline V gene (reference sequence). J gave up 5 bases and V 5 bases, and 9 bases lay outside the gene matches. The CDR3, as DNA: TGTGCCAGCAGTCCTTTTCTAGCGGGAGGGGGGGAGACCCAGTACTTC. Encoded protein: CASSPFLAGGGETQYF.

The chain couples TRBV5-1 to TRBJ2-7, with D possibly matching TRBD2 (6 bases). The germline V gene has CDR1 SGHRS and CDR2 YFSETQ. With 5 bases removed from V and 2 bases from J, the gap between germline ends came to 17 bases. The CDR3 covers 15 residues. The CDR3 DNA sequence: TGCGCCAGCAGTTTTGAAGCGGGTTCTACCTACGAGCAGTACTTC. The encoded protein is CASSFEAGSTYEQYF. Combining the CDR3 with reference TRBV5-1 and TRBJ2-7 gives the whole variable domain KAGVTQTPRYLIKTRGQQVTLSCSPISGHRSVSWYQQTPGQGLQFLFEYFSETQRNKGNFPGRFSGRQFSNSRSEMNVSTLELGDSALYLCASSFEAGSTYEQYFGPGTRLTVT.

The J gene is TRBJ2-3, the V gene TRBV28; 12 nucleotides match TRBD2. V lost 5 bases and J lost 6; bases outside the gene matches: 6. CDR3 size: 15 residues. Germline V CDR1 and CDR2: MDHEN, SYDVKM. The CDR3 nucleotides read TGTGCCAGCAGTCCTCTAGCGGGAGGGCCCGATACGCAGTATTTT. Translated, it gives CASSPLAGGPDTQYF.

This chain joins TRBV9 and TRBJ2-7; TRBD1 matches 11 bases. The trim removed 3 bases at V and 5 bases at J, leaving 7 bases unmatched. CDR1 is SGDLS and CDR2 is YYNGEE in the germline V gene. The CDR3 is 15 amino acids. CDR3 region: CASSGSGTGGNEQYF. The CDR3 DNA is TGTGCCAGCAGCGGCTCCGGGACAGGGGGTAACGAGCAGTACTTC.

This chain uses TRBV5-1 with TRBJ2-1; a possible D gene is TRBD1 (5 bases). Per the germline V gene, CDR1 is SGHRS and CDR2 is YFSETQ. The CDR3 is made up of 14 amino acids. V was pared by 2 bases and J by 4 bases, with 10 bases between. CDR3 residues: CASSLYTGYNEQFF. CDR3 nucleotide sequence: TGCGCCAGCAGCTTATACACAGGATACAATGAGCAGTTCTTC. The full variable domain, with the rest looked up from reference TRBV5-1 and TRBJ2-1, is KAGVTQTPRYLIKTRGQQVTLSCSPISGHRSVSWYQQTPGQGLQFLFEYFSETQRNKGNFPGRFSGRQFSNSRSEMNVSTLELGDSALYLCASSLYTGYNEQFFGPGTRLTVL.

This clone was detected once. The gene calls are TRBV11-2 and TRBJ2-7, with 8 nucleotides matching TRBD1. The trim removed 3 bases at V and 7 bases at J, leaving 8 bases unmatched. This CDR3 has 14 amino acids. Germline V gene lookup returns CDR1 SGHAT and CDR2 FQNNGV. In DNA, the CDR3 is TGTGCCAGCAGCTTGGACAGGGCTAAGCAAGAGCAGTACTTC. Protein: CASSLDRAKQEQYF. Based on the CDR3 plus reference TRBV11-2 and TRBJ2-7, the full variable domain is EAGVAQSPRYKIIEKRQSVAFWCNPISGHATLYWYQQILGQGPKLLIQFQNNGVVDDSQLPKDRFSAERLKGVDSTLKIQPAKLEDSAVYLCASSLDRAKQEQYFGPGTRLTVT.

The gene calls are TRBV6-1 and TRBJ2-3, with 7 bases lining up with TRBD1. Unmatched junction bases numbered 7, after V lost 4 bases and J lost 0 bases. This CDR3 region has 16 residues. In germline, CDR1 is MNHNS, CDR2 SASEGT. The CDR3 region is CASSVWTGYSTDTQYF. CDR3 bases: TGTGCCAGCAGTGTTTGGACAGGATATAGCACAGATACGCAGTATTTT.

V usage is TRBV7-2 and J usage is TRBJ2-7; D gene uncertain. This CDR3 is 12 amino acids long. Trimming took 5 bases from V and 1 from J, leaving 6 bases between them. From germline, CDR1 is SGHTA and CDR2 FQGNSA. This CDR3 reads CASSERSYEQYF. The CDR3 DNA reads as TGTGCCAGCAGCGAACGGTCCTACGAGCAGTACTTC.